This T cell receptor beta chain was sequenced during a study of cytomegalovirus exposure and HLA in healthy donors. Study-wide points: Later analysis suggested links between common viral pathogens and several top significant clusters.

Points on this clone: Its target is unknown.

The CDR3 extends over 14 amino acids. The germline V gene has CDR1 SGDLS and CDR2 YYNGEE. Trimming removed 0 bases at V and 7 bases at J, with 13 bases between. 60 Vbeta and 13 Jbeta primers were used in PCR. Here immunoSEQ multiplex PCR was the method, and the copy in TCRdb shows in-frame clones only, minus some. The sample shows 120,000 to 150,000 clones, roughly 73% of them seen only once. The source of this sequence is a man aged 35 to 55 in good health and CMV-seronegative. The chain links TRBV9 to TRBJ2-5; tentative D call: TRBD2 (5 bases). The specimen sequenced was PBMCs. CDR3 protein: CASSVVDSEATQYF. CDR3 coding DNA: TGTGCCAGCAGCGTAGTTGATAGCGAAGCGACCCAGTACTTC.